A single sample is the source of the 30 T cell receptor beta chains below, sequenced in a study of blood T cell repertoires in COVID-19. TCRdb keeps only in-frame clones here, not all; method: immunoSEQ multiplex PCR. This table has 9,500 to 15,000 clones, over 85% appearing once. Sequencing was done on a sample of peripheral blood. Receptors originate from a man between 65 and 85 years old with active COVID-19.

The chain links TRBV19 to TRBJ2-5; maybe TRBD1 (6 bases). The V end was cut by 8 bases, the J end by 5 bases, with 15 bases between. CDR3 length: 13 residues. In germline, CDR1 is LNHDA, CDR2 SQIVND (reference sequence). The CDR3 loop reads CASSPQGVETQYF. The CDR3 DNA is TGTGCCAGTTCCCCACAGGGCGTGGAGACCCAGTACTTC.

The chain couples TRBV27 to TRBJ1-5, with D tentatively TRBD1 (5 bases). This CDR3 comprises 13 residues. V was trimmed by 3 bases and J by 10 bases, leaving 13 bases between them. Germline V lookup: CDR1 MNHEY, CDR2 SMNVEV (reference sequence). CDR3 protein: CASSFERGGPQHF. In DNA form, the CDR3 reads TGTGCCAGCAGTTTCGAAAGGGGAGGCCCCCAGCATTTT.

The chain links TRBV18 to TRBJ2-3; TRBD2 matches at 7 bases. Germline lookup yields CDR1 KGHSH and CDR2 LQKENI. The V and J ends lost 3 bases and 6 bases, in that order; junction bases with no gene match: 9. The CDR3 totals 15 residues. CDR3 residues: CASSPQELGGDTQYF. CDR3 nucleotide sequence: TGTGCCAGCTCACCGCAGGAATTGGGAGGGGATACGCAGTATTTT.

V gene TRBV4-1 combines with J gene TRBJ2-7, with D tentatively TRBD2 (6 bases). Germline values: CDR1 MGHRA, CDR2 YSYEKL. With 5 bases removed from V and 0 bases from J, the gap between germline ends came to 17 bases. This CDR3 is built from 16 residues. In DNA form, the CDR3 reads TGCGCCAGCAGCTGGGGACCGGGACTTACCTCCTACGAGCAGTACTTC. Its protein product is CASSWGPGLTSYEQYF.

The chain couples TRBV18 to TRBJ1-2, with TRBD1 matching over 7 bases. This CDR3 is built from 14 residues. Germline V gives CDR1 KGHSH, CDR2 LQKENI. Trimming cost V 9 bases and J 5 bases; bases outside gene matches: 12. This CDR3 reads CASFQDRVRYGYTF. The CDR3 region has the DNA TGTGCCAGTTTTCAAGACAGGGTCAGATATGGCTACACCTTC.

This chain joins TRBV7-2 and TRBJ1-1, with D hard to call. Germline assignment: CDR1 SGHTA and CDR2 FQGNSA. This CDR3 is built from 17 residues. V was pared by 0 bases and J by 0 bases, with 14 bases between. The CDR3 region is CASSLALPGLLNTEAFF. The CDR3, as DNA: TGTGCCAGCAGCTTAGCGCTACCTGGACTGCTGAACACTGAAGCTTTCTTT.

This chain links TRBV21-1 with TRBJ2-3; the table's D call, TRBD2, has no DNA check behind it. TRBV21-1 is termed a pseudogene. This CDR3 comprises 12 residues. In DNA, the CDR3 is TGTGCCAGCAGTAGAGAGGCAGATACGCAGTATTTT. This encodes CASSREADTQYF.

Remarks on this clone: A read error may produce the germline difference seen at one junction end. The chain has TRBV7-9 and TRBJ2-1; 7 nucleotides match TRBD1. The CDR3 is 11 amino acids. Germline CDR1 SEHNR, CDR2 FQNEAQ (reference sequence). The CDR3 loop reads CASSSERDSLF. CDR3 nucleotides: TGTGCCAGCAGCTCGGAACGGGACAGCCTCTTC.

The V call is TRBV5-1, the J call TRBJ1-1, with 8 positions matching TRBD1. Germline lookup yields CDR1 SGHRS and CDR2 YFSETQ. With 4 bases clipped from V and 3 bases from J, the junction kept 14 bases outside the gene matches. CDR3 length equals 17 residues. CDR3 sequence: CASSQIGPGQGDTEAFF. The CDR3, as DNA: TGCGCCAGCAGCCAAATTGGGCCCGGACAGGGAGACACTGAAGCTTTCTTT.

This clone was seen a few times. The rearrangement links TRBV6-2 or TRBV6-3 to TRBJ1-1; 8 bases align to TRBD1. This CDR3 is 14 amino acids long. Germline CDR1 reads MNHEY; CDR2 reads SVGEGT. V trimming: 4 bases; J trimming: 1 base; junction bases outside the gene matches: 2. CDR3 residues: CASSWTGTNTEAFF. The CDR3 DNA reads as TGTGCCAGCAGTTGGACAGGGACGAACACTGAAGCTTTCTTT.

The genes are TRBV7-2 and TRBJ1-5; D possibly corresponds to TRBD1 (6 bases). Trimming removed 7 bases from V and 5 bases from J, with 18 bases in between. The CDR3 extends over 15 amino acids. CDR1 SGHTA and CDR2 FQGNSA come from the germline V gene. Written as DNA, the CDR3 is TGTGCCAGCACCGTAGGGGGGGCCCCGGATCAGCCCCAGCATTTT. It yields the protein CASTVGGAPDQPQHF.

The V call is TRBV6-5, the J call TRBJ2-3; 7 positions match TRBD1. The germline V gene encodes CDR1 MNHEY and CDR2 SVGAGI. The trim removed 2 bases at V and 6 bases at J, leaving 5 bases unmatched. This CDR3 contains 14 residues. CDR3 DNA sequence: TGTGCCAGCAGTTACAAGGGGGCAGGGGATACGCAGTATTTT. It yields the protein CASSYKGAGDTQYF.

The chain couples TRBV10-3 to TRBJ1-2; 7 bases align to TRBD1. The germline CDR1 and CDR2 sequences are ENHRY and SYGVKD. The CDR3 is 13 residues long. V lost 6 bases to trimming and J lost 2 bases; unmatched junction nucleotides: 3. The CDR3 reads CAISRDSNYGYTF. CDR3 in DNA: TGTGCCATCAGCCGGGACAGCAACTATGGCTACACCTTC.

This chain uses TRBV21-1 with TRBJ1-5. TRBV21-1 is recorded as a pseudogene. CDR3 length: 16 residues. The CDR3: CASSSGGGPSNQPQHF. The CDR3 nucleotides are TGTGCCAGCAGCTCTGGGGGGGGGCCTAGCAATCAGCCCCAGCATTTT.

This sequence joins TRBV29-1 and TRBJ1-1; D may be TRBD1 (6 bases). The CDR3 covers 13 residues. Trimming shortened V by 4 bases and J by 2 bases, and 11 bases separated the two germline ends. Looked up from germline, CDR1 is SQVTM and CDR2 is ANQGSEA. The CDR3 DNA is TGCAGCGTTGCCGAGGGGACAAACACTGAAGCTTTCTTT. Amino acids: CSVAEGTNTEAFF.

J is TRBJ1-5 and V is TRBV6-5; D may be TRBD1 (6 bases). V gave up 5 bases and J gave up 5 bases, with 10 bases separating them. The CDR3 has 13 residues. Germline lookup yields CDR1 MNHEY and CDR2 SVGAGI. The CDR3 sequence: CASSTGRDQPQHF. The CDR3 bases are TGTGCCAGCAGTACAGGGCGGGATCAGCCCCAGCATTTT.

In its sample, this clone was seen a few times. The rearrangement uses TRBV7-2 and TRBJ1-2, with TRBD1 as a possible D gene (6 bases). V was trimmed by 5 bases and J by 4 bases, leaving 17 bases between them. The V gene's germline CDR1 is SGHTA and CDR2 FQGNSA. The CDR3 loop spans 15 amino acids. CDR3 bases: TGTGCCAGCAGCAAAGGGGGGGTGGTGATCTATGGCTACACCTTC. Amino acid sequence: CASSKGGVVIYGYTF.

The gene calls are TRBV5-1 and TRBJ1-2; 7 nucleotides line up with TRBD1. The CDR3 length is 13 residues. V shed 8 bases, J shed 8 bases, and the junction held 12 bases outside the gene matches. The germline V gene has CDR1 SGHRS and CDR2 YFSETQ. The CDR3 loop is CASTLGGAGGYTF. Written as DNA, the CDR3 is TGCGCCAGTACCTTAGGGGGCGCAGGGGGCTACACCTTC.

The chain carries TRBV6-5 and TRBJ2-5; unclear D gene. CDR1 is MNHEY, CDR2 SVGAGI, per germline. V was trimmed by 1 base and J by 5 bases, leaving 8 bases between them. The CDR3 consists of 13 residues. As DNA, the CDR3 is TGTGCCAGCAGTTACTGGAGTACCGAGACCCAGTACTTC. Translated, it gives CASSYWSTETQYF.

The chain links TRBV11-3 to TRBJ1-6; D is ambiguous. Germline CDR1 is SGHNT and CDR2 is YENEEA. This CDR3 region has 12 residues. V was shortened by 3 bases and J by 7 bases, with 4 bases between the two germline ends. The CDR3 is CASSFGNSPLHF. CDR3 sequence (DNA): TGTGCCAGCAGCTTCGGGAATTCACCCCTCCACTTT.

V and J are TRBV19 and TRBJ1-1, with D unclear. CDR3 length: 14 amino acids. V was clipped by 3 bases and J by 0 bases, with 8 bases between them. Germline V gives CDR1 LNHDA, CDR2 SQIVND (reference sequence). CDR3 sequence (DNA): TGTGCCAGTAGTATCCACGCAGTGAACACTGAAGCTTTCTTT. It translates to CASSIHAVNTEAFF.

This sequence joins TRBV2 and TRBJ1-3; the D gene is possibly TRBD1 (6 bases). The CDR3 sequence is 13 residues long. Trimming cost V 5 bases and J 2 bases, with 7 bases left between them. CDR1 is SNHLY, CDR2 FYNNEI, per germline. CDR3 coding DNA: TGTGCCAGCAGTTCAGGGGCTGGAAACACCATATATTTT. It specifies CASSSGAGNTIYF.

V usage is TRBV5-6 and J usage is TRBJ1-1; maybe TRBD1 (5 bases). CDR1 and CDR2 (germline): SGHDT, YYEEEE. The CDR3 has 14 amino acids. Trimming shortened V by 6 bases and J by 4 bases, and 16 bases separated the two germline ends. CDR3 region: CASNAPGGFTEAFF. The CDR3 nucleotides are TGTGCCAGCAACGCCCCGGGGGGGTTCACTGAAGCTTTCTTT.

The genes are TRBV11-2 and TRBJ2-5; TRBD2 matches 8 bases. V lost 5 bases to trimming and J lost 7 bases; unmatched junction nucleotides: 21. CDR3 length: 18 residues. Germline values: CDR1 SGHAT, CDR2 FQNNGV. DNA of the CDR3: TGTGCCAGCAGCCCCCTTGCGAGTAGCGGGAACCTAAGGGGGACCCAGTACTTC. It translates to CASSPLASSGNLRGTQYF.

The V gene is TRBV12-3 or TRBV12-4, the J gene TRBJ2-1; D is uncertain. This CDR3 is 13 amino acids long. Trimming pared 1 base from V and 6 bases from J, leaving 7 bases between. DNA of the CDR3: TGTGCCAGCAGTTTAGGAGCCCCCAATGAGCAGTTCTTC. Translated: CASSLGAPNEQFF.

The rearrangement uses TRBV27 and TRBJ1-4, with D maybe TRBD1 (5 bases). The CDR3 runs 13 residues. Trimming stripped 6 bases from V and 8 bases from J, with 13 bases between. Looked up from germline, CDR1 is MNHEY and CDR2 is SMNVEV (reference sequence). CDR3 DNA sequence: TGTGCCAGCAGCCGGAGGGGTGGCGAAAAACTGTTTTTT. Translating it yields CASSRRGGEKLFF.

V usage is TRBV5-1 and J usage is TRBJ1-3, with 8 nucleotides matching TRBD1. The length of the CDR3 is 15 residues. J lost 3 bases, V lost 6 bases, and 8 bases had no gene match. Per germline, CDR1 SGHRS and CDR2 YFSETQ. CDR3 amino acids: CASKSAGGSGNTIYF. CDR3 sequence (DNA): TGCGCCAGCAAGTCCGCAGGGGGCAGTGGAAACACCATATATTTT.

This clone was recorded once. The rearrangement uses TRBV7-9 and TRBJ2-5; D not resolved. V was trimmed by 5 bases and J by 5 bases, leaving 12 bases between them. Looked up from germline, CDR1 is SEHNR and CDR2 is FQNEAQ (reference sequence). This CDR3 has 13 amino acids. The CDR3 here is CASSPHPRETQYF. The CDR3 coding sequence is TGTGCCAGCAGCCCCCACCCTCGGGAGACCCAGTACTTC.

The rearrangement uses TRBV4-1 and TRBJ2-1, with 9 bases identical to TRBD2. The CDR3 runs to 15 residues. Germline CDR1 MGHRA, CDR2 YSYEKL. With V trimmed by 3 bases and J by 9 bases, 9 bases remained unmatched. The CDR3 is CASSHLSGSGAEQFF. The DNA for the CDR3 is TGCGCCAGCAGCCACCTTAGCGGGAGTGGTGCTGAGCAGTTCTTC.

The chain couples TRBV7-2 to TRBJ2-3; 8 bases are a match to TRBD2. CDR1 and CDR2 (germline): SGHTA, FQGNSA. The V segment lost 2 bases and the J segment 4 bases; nucleotides outside the gene matches: 14. The CDR3 covers 18 residues. Here the CDR3 reads CASSLRIGGAGYADTQYF. The CDR3 DNA reads as TGTGCCAGCAGCTTAAGGATCGGGGGGGCGGGCTATGCAGATACGCAGTATTTT.